This T cell receptor (beta chain) was sequenced during a study of T cells after somatic rescue of genetic block. Method: immunoSEQ multiplex PCR; TCRdb's copy keeps in-frame clones and lacks some. Here the sample spans roughly 110,000 clones, 75% to 95% being singletons. Sequenced sample: peripheral blood mononuclear cells (PBMCs). The receptor was derived from a young woman.

CDR3 in DNA: TGCGCCAGCAGCTTGGACAATGGCTACACCTTC. Protein: CASSLDNGYTF. The chain joins TRBV5-1 to TRBJ1-2; D not certain. Germline CDR1 and CDR2: SGHRS and YFSETQ. The CDR3 contains 11 residues. Trimming removed 0 bases at V and 6 bases at J, with 3 bases between.